This record looks at one T cell receptor beta chain sequence and its context. What this receptor recognizes is not known. It has no much larger one-base neighbor in the sample; base qualities were not kept. Each collaborating institution followed its own protocols to collect whole blood in K2EDTA tubes. For TCRbeta analysis, collaborators shipped samples in one of three forms: frozen whole blood, isolated PBMCs, or DNA extracted from either of those sample types. The source of the sample is a study of blood T cell repertoires in COVID-19 (dated by TCRdb to about 2020). Regarding the complete study: Collaborator samples came from the United States, Italy and Spain and covered acute and convalescent phases of COVID-19. The material from the prospective study consisted of cDNA or gDNA derived from T cells, B-cell-depleted T cells, or PBMCs. Deeply sampled blood TCRbeta repertoires from subjects exposed to, actively infected with, or recovered from COVID-19 were included in the dataset. The repertoires were released in a freely available public database meant as a resource for research on the immune response to SARS-CoV-2. Samples were obtained from the ongoing ImmuneRACE study (first 160 participants) and from 1,254 subjects provided by 6 global collaborators. The sample metadata nearly always contained a de-identified subject ID, COVID-19 status, age in years and sex. Where available, HLA class I and class II types were taken from metadata supplied by the sample provider and were not determined by assay-based typing. Overall study outcomes, separate from this receptor: How much clinical and demographic metadata was included differed by source and by participant, and the metadata was provided uncurated.

The CDR3 measures 12 amino acids from cysteine to phenylalanine. Only the CDR3 DNA stays, 36 bases, in frame from base 1. Trimming removed 2 bases from V and 4 bases from J, leaving 6 bases between the germline ends. From the germline V gene, CDR1 is SGHDT and CDR2 is YYEEEE. TCRbeta CDR3 regions were amplified from genomic DNA by means of the immunoSEQ Assay, a bias-controlled multiplex PCR. In the source study's methods: The number of nucleated cells in each sample was estimated from the amplification of reference gene primers within the assay. Sequence reads were collapsed and filtered to measure the absolute abundance of every unique TCRbeta CDR3 rearrangement. For each sample, productive Simpson clonality was calculated as the square root of Simpson's diversity index over productive rearrangements. This is the immuneACCESS table as TCRdb keeps it, with only in-frame sequences that have V and J called. A part of the clones is gone; compared with another copy, unresolved V genes explain less than half, and the rest is unexplained. For V, J and clone size, that table is used; D and trimming come from the DNA. The table for this sample lists hundreds of thousands of clones; 85% to 90% of them were counted only once. Over 1.2% of the sample is taken by the ten largest.

The specimen was peripheral blood. The TCR sequence derives from an elderly man with acute or convalescent COVID-19. The sequence joins TRBV5-6 to TRBJ1-1, with no reliable assignment of the D segment. The nucleotide sequence is given as TGTGCCAGCAGCTTATTAGCCACTGAAGCTTTCTTT. Its amino acids are CASSLLATEAFF.